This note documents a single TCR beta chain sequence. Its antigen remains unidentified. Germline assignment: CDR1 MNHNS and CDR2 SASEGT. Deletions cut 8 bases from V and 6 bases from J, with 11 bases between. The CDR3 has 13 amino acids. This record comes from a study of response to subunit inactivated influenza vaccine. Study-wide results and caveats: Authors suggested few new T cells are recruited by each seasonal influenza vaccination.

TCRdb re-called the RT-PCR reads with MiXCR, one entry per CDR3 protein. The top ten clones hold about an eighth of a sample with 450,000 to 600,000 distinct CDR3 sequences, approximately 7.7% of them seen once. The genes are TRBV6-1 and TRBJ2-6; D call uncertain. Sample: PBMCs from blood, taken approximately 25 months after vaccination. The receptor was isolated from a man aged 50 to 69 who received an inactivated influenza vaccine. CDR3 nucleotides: TGTGCCAGCGGACGCGACGAGGCCAACGTCCTGACTTTC. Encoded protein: CASGRDEANVLTF.